The subject of this entry is one TCR beta chain. These data originate in a study of blood T cell repertoires in COVID-19. Study information: Samples taken during acute and convalescent COVID-19 were collected in the United States, Italy and Spain. Sources were T cells, B-cell-depleted T cells, or PBMCs; the material itself was cDNA or gDNA.

The protocol was immunoSEQ multiplex PCR, while the TCRdb copy is restricted to in-frame clones and leaves out a portion. The sample contains about 180,000 clones, 70% to 80% of which appear only once. In Seattle, patients joined the study during active infection and were tracked longitudinally. This CDR3 region has 17 residues. V dropped 6 bases and J dropped 0; count of bases not matched to a gene: 8. CDR1 and CDR2 from the germline V gene are SGHVS and FQNEAQ. The sequence was collected from a woman aged 60-75 years with COVID-19, enrolled during active disease. This chain connects TRBV7-8 to TRBJ2-3, with 11 bases identical to TRBD2. Specimen: peripheral blood. CDR3 nucleotides: TGTGCCAGCAGTCTTAGCGGGAGGGGTGTGAGCACAGATACGCAGTATTTT. It translates to CASSLSGRGVSTDTQYF.